Presented here are 15 T cell receptor beta chains from one specimen sequenced in a study of blood T cell repertoires in COVID-19. Profiling relied on immunoSEQ multiplex PCR, and the TCRdb table lists in-frame clones only, not all of them. The table has some 99,000 clones, 85% to 90% seen once. The sequencing input was peripheral blood. Receptors originate from a woman aged 60-75 years in a cohort sampled during active or convalescent COVID-19.

This chain connects TRBV28 to TRBJ1-2, with D possibly TRBD1 on 6 matching bases. The CDR3 runs 12 residues. V was trimmed by 10 bases and J by 4 bases, leaving 13 bases between them. Per germline, CDR1 MDHEN and CDR2 SYDVKM. CDR3 loop: CAISQTGYGYTF. CDR3 sequence (DNA): TGTGCCATCTCCCAGACAGGCTATGGCTACACCTTC.

The chain's CDR3 is CASSHIDRPYTEAFF. CDR3 in DNA: TGCGCCAGCAGCCACATAGACAGGCCCTACACTGAAGCTTTCTTT. This chain links TRBV5-1 with TRBJ1-1, with a possible D match to TRBD1 (6 bases). Per the germline V gene, CDR1 is SGHRS and CDR2 is YFSETQ. The V gene lost 4 bases and the J gene lost 3 bases, with 16 bases spanning the gap. This CDR3 spans 15 amino acids.

The chain recombines TRBV11-3 with TRBJ2-7; 9 bases are shared with TRBD1. J was trimmed by 5 bases and V by 5 bases; bases with no gene match: 10. This CDR3 is 15 amino acids long. CDR1 and CDR2 (germline): SGHNT, YENEEA. The CDR3 DNA is TGTGCCAGCAGCAATGGCCGGACAGGGGTTCACGAGCAGTACTTC. It is translated as CASSNGRTGVHEQYF.

In its sample, this clone was seen a few times. The chain combines TRBV3-1 (or the pseudogene TRBV3-2) with TRBJ1-2; no clear D. The germline CDR1 and CDR2 sequences are LGHDT and YNNKEL (reference sequence). This CDR3 is built from 15 residues. V lost 1 base and J lost 0, with 9 bases in between. The CDR3, as DNA: TGTGCCAGCAGCCAAGGATACAGAACTAACTATGGCTACACCTTC. Amino acid sequence: CASSQGYRTNYGYTF.

V usage is TRBV5-1 and J usage is TRBJ1-5; the match to TRBD1 covers 10 bases. The CDR3 runs 15 residues. In germline, CDR1 is SGHRS, CDR2 YFSETQ. V lost 4 bases, J lost 1 base, and 2 bases stayed unmatched. The CDR3 DNA sequence: TGCGCCAGCAGCGCGGGACAGGGGAGCAATCAGCCCCAGCATTTT. Translated, it gives CASSAGQGSNQPQHF.

This chain joins TRBV13 and TRBJ2-7; 9 nucleotides align to TRBD2. The CDR3 loop spans 14 amino acids. The germline V gene encodes CDR1 PRHDT and CDR2 FYEKMQ (reference sequence). J lost 2 bases, V lost 4 bases, and 3 bases had no gene match. The chain's CDR3 is CASSYSGGPYEQYF. DNA of the CDR3: TGTGCCAGCAGCTATAGCGGGGGACCCTACGAGCAGTACTTC.

This clone is a singleton in its sample. The chain has TRBV5-6 and TRBJ1-5, with 9 bases lining up with TRBD1. The CDR3 has 15 residues. The trim removed 4 bases at V and 2 bases at J, leaving 4 bases unmatched. The germline V gene has CDR1 SGHDT and CDR2 YYEEEE. DNA for the CDR3: TGTGCCAGCAGCCGGACAGGGGTTGGCAATCAGCCCCAGCATTTT. It translates to CASSRTGVGNQPQHF.

The DNA for the CDR3 is TGTGCCAGCAGTGCGATCCGGGGACAACGTAATTCACCCCTCCACTTT. It yields the protein CASSAIRGQRNSPLHF. The chain carries TRBV6-1 and TRBJ1-6; TRBD1 is a possible D gene (6 bases). The V end was cut by 4 bases, the J end by 6 bases, with 16 bases between. The CDR3 totals 16 residues. Germline lookup yields CDR1 MNHNS and CDR2 SASEGT.

This sequence joins TRBV29-1 and TRBJ2-7, with D perhaps matching TRBD1 (5 bases). Germline V gene lookup returns CDR1 SQVTM and CDR2 ANQGSEA. The V end was cut by 4 bases, the J end by 7 bases, with 14 bases between. The CDR3 contains 12 residues. CDR3 residues: CSVGQGVGEQYF. CDR3 nucleotide sequence: TGCAGCGTTGGACAAGGGGTGGGGGAGCAGTACTTC.

This chain uses TRBV5-1 with TRBJ2-7, with 7 bases that match TRBD1. Trimming took 0 bases from V and 2 from J; bases not matched to a gene: 8. The CDR3 is 16 amino acids. Germline lookup yields CDR1 SGHRS and CDR2 YFSETQ. CDR3 in DNA: TGCGCCAGCAGCTTGGCTGGAGGACAGGCGACCTACGAGCAGTACTTC. This sequence encodes CASSLAGGQATYEQYF.

This chain links TRBV5-1 with TRBJ1-2; no firm D call. Trimming cost V 0 bases and J 4 bases, with 16 bases left between them. From germline, CDR1 is SGHRS and CDR2 YFSETQ. The CDR3 runs 16 residues. The CDR3 sequence is CASSLAGMPIIYGYTF. In DNA, the CDR3 is TGCGCCAGCAGCTTGGCCGGGATGCCGATTATCTATGGCTACACCTTC.

This chain uses TRBV10-3 with TRBJ2-7; TRBD1 might be the D (6 bases). Looked up from germline, CDR1 is ENHRY and CDR2 is SYGVKD. V lost 5 bases to trimming and J lost 2 bases, with 16 bases between them. This CDR3 has 15 amino acids. CDR3 sequence: CAISTLQGTPYEQYF. Written as DNA, the CDR3 is TGTGCCATCAGTACCCTACAGGGAACCCCCTACGAGCAGTACTTC.

This clone was counted once. This rearrangement joins TRBV3-1 (or the pseudogene TRBV3-2) to TRBJ2-1, with TRBD2 matching 11 bases. Trimming took 4 bases from V and 5 from J; bases not matched to a gene: 1. CDR1 and CDR2 (germline): LGHDT, YNNKEL (reference sequence). The CDR3 runs 14 residues. CDR3 amino acids: CASSLSGGDNEQFF. CDR3 bases: TGTGCCAGCAGCCTTAGCGGGGGGGACAATGAGCAGTTCTTC.

J is TRBJ1-1 and V is TRBV9; a possible D gene is TRBD1 (6 bases). Germline V gene data show CDR1 as SGDLS and CDR2 as YYNGEE. The CDR3 totals 16 residues. Trimming cost V 4 bases and J 0 bases, with 16 bases left between them. CDR3 coding DNA: TGTGCCAGCAGCCCCCAGGGCAGGGGAATGAACACTGAAGCTTTCTTT. Residues: CASSPQGRGMNTEAFF.

V usage is TRBV10-3 and J usage is TRBJ2-5; 8 nucleotides match TRBD1. This CDR3 has 15 residues. The germline gives CDR1 ENHRY, CDR2 SYGVKD. V was pared by 1 base and J by 4 bases, with 5 bases of the junction left unmatched. The chain's CDR3 is CAISEWQGAGETQYF. Written as DNA, the CDR3 is TGTGCCATCAGTGAGTGGCAGGGGGCTGGAGAGACCCAGTACTTC.